This TCR beta chain was sequenced for a study of CD8 T cells in Susac syndrome. Sequencing of TCR beta was performed on blood CD8+ and CD4+ T cells. Treatment-naive patients with stable or active relapsing-remitting disease were the multiple sclerosis controls. TEMRA cells were enriched by FACS, and CD4+ and CD8+ T cells were negatively isolated. The CDR3 is 14 residues long. Between the trimmed V and J ends, which lost 6 bases and 6 bases, there was a span of 17 bases. Germline V gene data show CDR1 as DFQATT and CDR2 as SNEGSKA (reference sequence). With random hexamers, reverse transcription was performed on about 0.5 to 1 ug of RNA. The method of amplification for TCR beta CDR3 was immunoSEQ multiplex PCR, covering 54 Vbeta and 13 Jbeta. TCRdb re-called the immunoSEQ multiplex PCR reads with MiXCR, one entry per CDR3 protein. The table includes around 130,000 distinct CDR3 sequences, 65% to 90% detected once.

Input material: CD8+ T cells from PBMCs. V is TRBV20-1 and J is TRBJ1-4; maybe TRBD1 (5 bases). This receptor was taken from a human donor with multiple sclerosis. The CDR3 nucleotides are TGCAGTGCCAACAATCCGGGGACGTATGAAAAACTGTTTTTT. Amino acid sequence: CSANNPGTYEKLFF.